Shown below are 22 T cell receptor beta chains from a single sample sequenced in a study of cytomegalovirus exposure and HLA in healthy donors. With 60 Vbeta and 13 Jbeta primers, the PCR was carried out. Method: immunoSEQ multiplex PCR; TCRdb's copy keeps in-frame clones and lacks some. The data show 75,000 to 90,000 clones, 60% to 80% seen once. The specimen sequenced was PBMCs. These receptor sequences come from a woman aged 40 to 50 in good health and CMV-seropositive.

This sequence joins TRBV6-4 and TRBJ2-6; D is undetermined. The germline CDR1 and CDR2 sequences are MRHNA and SNTAGT. Between the trimmed V and J ends, which lost 6 bases and 0 bases, there was a span of 9 bases. The CDR3 is made up of 15 amino acids. The CDR3 DNA follows: TGTGCCAGCAGCGACACTTACTCTGGGGCCAACGTCCTGACTTTC. Its protein product is CASSDTYSGANVLTF.

This clone showed up just a few times. This chain joins TRBV5-1 and TRBJ1-1; D might be TRBD1 (5 bases). CDR3 size: 13 residues. Trimming cost V 2 bases and J 1 base, with 6 bases left between them. The V gene's germline CDR1 is SGHRS and CDR2 YFSETQ. As DNA, the CDR3 is TGCGCCAGCAGCTTCGGGGGGAACACTGAAGCTTTCTTT. It specifies CASSFGGNTEAFF.

V is TRBV7-6 and J is TRBJ1-1; 8 bases align to TRBD1. Looked up from germline, CDR1 is SGHVS and CDR2 is FNYEAQ. The J segment lost 9 bases and the V segment lost 7 bases, leaving 10 bases of the junction unmatched. The CDR3 contains 13 residues. The CDR3 loop is CASNPDRDFKAFF. CDR3 coding DNA: TGTGCCAGCAACCCGGACAGGGACTTTAAAGCTTTCTTT. The full variable domain, with the rest looked up from reference TRBV7-6 and TRBJ1-1, is GAGVSQSPRYKVTKRGQDVALRCDPISGHVSLYWYRQALGQGPEFLTYFNYEAQQDKSGLPNDRFSAERPEGSISTLTIQRTEQRDSAMYRCASNPDRDFKAFFGQGTRLTVV.

The rearrangement links TRBV29-1 to TRBJ1-6; possibly TRBD1 for D (6 bases). The CDR3 length is 17 residues. Germline CDR1 SQVTM, CDR2 ANQGSEA. V lost 2 bases, J lost 9 bases, and 23 bases lay in between. In DNA form, the CDR3 reads TGCAGCGTTGAATTCCAGGGCCGGCGACAGGTCGGTTCACCCCTCCACTTT. This translates into CSVEFQGRRQVGSPLHF.

This chain links TRBV5-8 with TRBJ1-5; the match to TRBD1 covers 8 bases. The CDR3 contains 15 residues. J gave up 8 bases and V 0 bases, and 7 bases lay outside the gene matches. The germline CDR1 and CDR2 sequences are SGHTS and YDEGEE. The CDR3 sequence is CASSLGQGLAEPQHF. The CDR3 region has the DNA TGTGCCAGCAGCTTGGGACAGGGGCTCGCGGAGCCCCAGCATTTT.

The chain couples TRBV20-1 to TRBJ1-1; D is ambiguous. The CDR3 is made up of 11 amino acids. V lost 4 bases to trimming and J lost 3 bases, with 6 bases between them. The V gene's germline CDR1 is DFQATT and CDR2 SNEGSKA (reference sequence). CDR3 sequence reads: CSATSYTEAFF. The DNA for the CDR3 is TGCAGTGCTACTTCCTACACTGAAGCTTTCTTT.

This chain links TRBV7-2 with TRBJ2-7; 7 bases agree with TRBD1. Trimming removed 3 bases from V and 5 bases from J; junction bases left unmatched: 7. The CDR3 covers 14 residues. Germline CDR1 reads SGHTA; CDR2 reads FQGNSA. The CDR3 region is CASSFSLGQDEQYF. The CDR3 coding sequence is TGTGCCAGCAGCTTCAGTCTCGGACAGGACGAGCAGTACTTC.

The chain recombines TRBV6-5 with TRBJ2-7, with a tentative D call TRBD2 (6 bases). The CDR3 sequence is 16 residues long. Trimming cost V 1 base and J 5 bases, with 18 bases left between them. The germline V gene has CDR1 MNHEY and CDR2 SVGAGI. The CDR3 reads CASSYWPPTGVDEQYF. The DNA for the CDR3 is TGTGCCAGCAGTTACTGGCCCCCGACGGGAGTGGACGAGCAGTACTTC.

The chain carries TRBV15 and TRBJ2-7; no firm D call. The germline V gene encodes CDR1 LNHNV and CDR2 YYDKDF (reference sequence). V was cut by 0 bases and J by 3 bases, with 6 bases left in between. The CDR3 extends over 13 amino acids. In nucleotides, the CDR3 is TGTGCCACCAGCAGAGATCCAGGCTACGAGCAGTACTTC. Translating gives CATSRDPGYEQYF.

CDR3 in DNA: TGCGCCAGCAGCTCCGCCGGGACAGTAGACTACGAGCAGTACTTC. Residues: CASSSAGTVDYEQYF. This chain links TRBV5-1 with TRBJ2-7, with 7 bases that match TRBD1. Germline lookup yields CDR1 SGHRS and CDR2 YFSETQ. This CDR3 has 15 amino acids. Trimming took 3 bases from V and 3 from J; bases not matched to a gene: 9.

The rearrangement uses TRBV5-1 and TRBJ2-7, with 12 bases fitting TRBD2. V shed 3 bases, J shed 3 bases, and the junction held 4 bases outside the gene matches. Germline V gene sequence: CDR1 SGHRS, CDR2 YFSETQ. CDR3 length: 15 residues. The DNA of the CDR3 is TGCGCCAGCAGCTCCATGACTAGCGGGAGCTACGAGCAGTACTTC. Translated, it gives CASSSMTSGSYEQYF.

The chain links TRBV2 to TRBJ2-2; TRBD2 matches 11 bases. The length of the CDR3 is 17 residues. The ends lost 5 bases at V and 4 bases at J; junction bases unmatched: 9. CDR1 and CDR2 from the germline V gene are SNHLY and FYNNEI. CDR3 nucleotides: TGTGCCAGCAGTCTTAGCGGGGGGGCCATAGGCACCGGGGAGCTGTTTTTT. Translating it yields CASSLSGGAIGTGELFF.

This rearrangement joins TRBV5-1 to TRBJ2-1, with TRBD1 identical over 8 bases. With V trimmed by 2 bases and J by 10 bases, 8 bases remained unmatched. The CDR3 has 14 amino acids. Germline loops: CDR1 SGHRS, CDR2 YFSETQ. The CDR3 protein is CASSFGDRGNEQFF. CDR3 DNA sequence: TGCGCCAGCAGCTTCGGTGACAGGGGAAACGAGCAGTTCTTC.

The chain employs TRBV30 and TRBJ1-3; TRBD1 might be the D (6 bases). The V gene lost 2 bases and the J gene lost 4 bases, with 12 bases spanning the gap. The CDR3 consists of 14 residues. The germline V gene has CDR1 GTSNPN and CDR2 SVGIG (reference sequence). The CDR3, as DNA: TGTGCCTGGAGTCCCGGGACACTCGGAAACACCATATATTTT. It specifies CAWSPGTLGNTIYF.

This clone was seen more than once but under ten times. This rearrangement joins TRBV5-6 to TRBJ1-2, with a weak D call TRBD1 (6 bases). Trimming left V 1 base short and J 7 bases short, with 20 bases between. Germline CDR1 SGHDT, CDR2 YYEEEE. CDR3 length equals 16 residues. CDR3 in amino acids: CASSLPLLTGYSGYTF. The CDR3 DNA follows: TGTGCCAGCAGCTTGCCCCTCCTTACAGGGTACAGTGGCTACACCTTC.

This clone turned up a few times. The CDR3 loop reads CASRSGGTEAFF. In nucleotides, the CDR3 is TGTGCCAGCAGGTCAGGGGGCACTGAAGCTTTCTTT. This chain uses TRBV6-5 with TRBJ1-1; 7 bases line up with TRBD1. The J segment lost 4 bases and the V segment lost 6 bases, leaving 2 bases of the junction unmatched. The CDR3 covers 12 residues. From germline, CDR1 is MNHEY and CDR2 SVGAGI.

This chain links TRBV7-8 with TRBJ1-1; 8 bases align to TRBD1. The CDR3 is 15 amino acids. The germline CDR1 and CDR2 sequences are SGHVS and FQNEAQ. V dropped 5 bases and J dropped 4; count of bases not matched to a gene: 9. The CDR3 reads CASSLIRGLGTEAFF. The CDR3 bases are TGTGCCAGCAGCCTGATCAGGGGGCTTGGCACTGAAGCTTTCTTT. The full variable domain, in which reference TRBV7-8 and TRBJ1-1 provide the parts outside the CDR3, is GAGVSQSPRYKVAKRGQDVALRCDPISGHVSLFWYQQALGQGPEFLTYFQNEAQLDKSGLPSDRFFAERPEGSVSTLKIQRTQQEDSAVYLCASSLIRGLGTEAFFGQGTRLTVV.

This chain uses TRBV30 with TRBJ2-4; maybe TRBD2 (6 bases). The length of the CDR3 is 13 residues. Germline CDR1 and CDR2: GTSNPN and SVGIG (reference sequence). Trimming removed 1 base from V and 5 bases from J, with 9 bases in between. The CDR3 DNA is TGTGCCTGGAGTGGGACGGGAGAAAACATTCAGTACTTC. It translates to CAWSGTGENIQYF.

In its sample, this clone was seen a few times. The rearrangement links TRBV7-7 to TRBJ2-1; 8 bases match TRBD2. The germline V gene encodes CDR1 SSHAT and CDR2 FNYEAQ (reference sequence). The CDR3 is 15 amino acids. V lost 6 bases, J lost 8 bases, and 12 bases stayed unmatched. The CDR3 spells CASSNGGLGVDEQFF. In nucleotides, the CDR3 is TGTGCCAGCAGTAACGGGGGACTAGGTGTCGATGAGCAGTTCTTC.

The rearrangement uses TRBV2 and TRBJ1-1; TRBD1 agrees at 8 bases. J lost 3 bases, V lost 4 bases, and 7 bases had no gene match. This CDR3 has 15 amino acids. Germline V CDR1 and CDR2: SNHLY, FYNNEI. CDR3 loop: CASSVQGAVDTEAFF. Here the CDR3 DNA reads TGTGCCAGCAGTGTTCAGGGGGCGGTTGACACTGAAGCTTTCTTT.

The rearrangement uses TRBV28 and TRBJ1-2, with D maybe TRBD1 (6 bases). Germline CDR1 reads MDHEN; CDR2 reads SYDVKM. The CDR3 loop spans 14 amino acids. Deletions cut 6 bases from V and 7 bases from J, with 18 bases between. CDR3 region: CASSRFQGRGGYTF. The CDR3 nucleotides read TGTGCCAGCAGCCGGTTTCAGGGGCGCGGTGGCTACACCTTC.

CDR3 nucleotide sequence: TGTGCCAGCAGTTACGCCGCAGGGTTGCCAGATACGCAGTATTTT. It translates to CASSYAAGLPDTQYF. The J gene is TRBJ2-3, the V gene TRBV6-5, with D perhaps TRBD1 (5 bases). The germline gives CDR1 MNHEY, CDR2 SVGAGI. The germline V and J ends were trimmed by 2 bases and 4 bases, with 13 bases remaining between them. This CDR3 is built from 15 residues.